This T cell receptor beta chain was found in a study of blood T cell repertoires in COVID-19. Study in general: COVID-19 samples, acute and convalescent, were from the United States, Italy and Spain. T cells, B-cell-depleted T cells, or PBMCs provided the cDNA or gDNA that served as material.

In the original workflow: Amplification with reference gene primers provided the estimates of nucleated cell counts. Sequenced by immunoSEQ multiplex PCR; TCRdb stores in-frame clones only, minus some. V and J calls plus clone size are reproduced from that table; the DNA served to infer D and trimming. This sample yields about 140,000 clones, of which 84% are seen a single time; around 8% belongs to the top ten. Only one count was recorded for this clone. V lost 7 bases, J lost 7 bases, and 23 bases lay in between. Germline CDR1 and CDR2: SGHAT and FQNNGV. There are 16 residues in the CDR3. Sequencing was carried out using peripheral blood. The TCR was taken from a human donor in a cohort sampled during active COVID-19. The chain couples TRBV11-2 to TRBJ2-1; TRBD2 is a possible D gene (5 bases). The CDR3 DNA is TGTGCCAGCACCCCGGCGTGGGGAGTTCGTGGGAATGAGCAGTTCTTC. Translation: CASTPAWGVRGNEQFF.